The 20 T cell receptor beta chains listed next were all sequenced from one sample in a study of T-cell memory formation after mild COVID-19 (dated by TCRdb to the early 2020s). The library was generated by 5' RACE. The listed sequencing device is Illumina NovaSeq 6000. Using fastp trimming at Q25 and MiXCR clonotype assembly, TCRdb reanalyzed the public sequencing data and kept in-frame beta chains. CDR3 protein duplicates are merged, each entry listing the most common genes and DNA. The sample data list 300,000 to 350,000 distinct CDR3 sequences, and more than 13% of these were observed just once. The top ten constitute roughly 23% of the sample. Sequenced input: PBMCs or a T cell subset sorted from them (not recorded which). These receptors were collected from a man younger than 30 who had mild COVID-19 (a few samples of this study predate the infection). The sample titles of this study are shuffled in the database, so cell type and time point are left out; the donor was told from shared clones.

This clonotype was detected a few times. The V call is TRBV6-1, the J call TRBJ1-1, with 7 bases lining up with TRBD1. Looked up from germline, CDR1 is MNHNS and CDR2 is SASEGT. The junction had 4 bases not matched to a gene; V was cut back by 6 bases and J by 0 bases. CDR3 length: 14 amino acids. CDR3 sequence (DNA): TGTGCCAGCAGGGACAGGAGTATGAACACTGAAGCTTTCTTT. Translating gives CASRDRSMNTEAFF.

The CDR3 region is CASSINRDHNEQFF. The DNA of the CDR3 is TGTGCCAGCAGCATAAACAGGGACCACAATGAGCAGTTCTTC. This chain connects TRBV9 to TRBJ2-1; tentatively, D is TRBD1 (6 bases). Germline loops: CDR1 SGDLS, CDR2 YYNGEE. V dropped 4 bases and J dropped 5 bases, with 13 bases sitting between them. The CDR3 has 14 amino acids.

V and J are TRBV30 and TRBJ1-3; D ambiguous. CDR3 length equals 12 residues. Germline lookup yields CDR1 GTSNPN and CDR2 SVGIG (reference sequence). V was clipped by 5 bases and J by 1 base, with 6 bases between them. Written as DNA, the CDR3 is TGTGCCTGGGGGGATTCTGGAAACACCATATATTTT. Its translation is CAWGDSGNTIYF.

The chain joins TRBV5-1 to TRBJ2-5; D remains ambiguous. CDR1 is SGHRS and CDR2 is YFSETQ in the germline V gene. V shed 6 bases and J shed 5 bases, with 8 bases lying between them. This CDR3 has 11 residues. The CDR3: CASISGETQYF. CDR3 DNA sequence: TGCGCCAGCATAAGTGGGGAGACCCAGTACTTC.

The chain recombines TRBV20-1 with TRBJ2-4; the match to TRBD1 covers 9 bases. The CDR3 extends over 15 amino acids. CDR1 and CDR2 (germline): DFQATT, SNEGSKA (reference sequence). J gave up 7 bases and V 0 bases, and 7 bases lay outside the gene matches. The CDR3 DNA reads as TGCAGTGCTAGAGATCCCAGGGGGACAGGGAACATTCAGTACTTC. This sequence encodes CSARDPRGTGNIQYF.

The table lists this clonotype with a few counts. The chain couples TRBV29-1 to TRBJ2-1, with TRBD2 as a possible D gene (5 bases). Trimming removed 1 base at V and 2 bases at J, with 21 bases between. Germline assignment: CDR1 SQVTM and CDR2 ANQGSEA. The CDR3 covers 18 residues. The CDR3 spells CSVEGPSLTPGTYNEQFF. The CDR3 DNA is TGCAGCGTTGAAGGCCCCAGCCTTACCCCGGGGACCTACAATGAGCAGTTCTTC.

The V and J genes are TRBV11-2 and TRBJ2-7, with D possibly TRBD1 on 6 matching bases. V lost 4 bases and J 3 bases, leaving 16 bases between the germline ends. This CDR3 spans 15 amino acids. CDR1 and CDR2 (germline): SGHAT, FQNNGV. CDR3 bases: TGTGCCAGCAGCTACGCAAAGGGGGTATACTACGAGCAGTACTTC. Its protein is CASSYAKGVYYEQYF.

This rearrangement joins TRBV7-9 to TRBJ2-5; tentative D call: TRBD2 (7 bases). CDR1 is SEHNR and CDR2 is FQNEAQ in the germline V gene (reference sequence). The CDR3 runs 16 residues. V was trimmed by 0 bases and J by 3 bases, leaving 14 bases between them. This CDR3 reads CASSLAIRGGEETQYF. CDR3 coding DNA: TGTGCCAGCAGCTTAGCGATCAGGGGAGGGGAAGAGACCCAGTACTTC.

This clonotype has only a few counts. The chain couples TRBV6-2 or TRBV6-3 to TRBJ1-1; D is possibly TRBD1 (5 bases). This CDR3 contains 13 residues. Trimming took 7 bases from V and 7 from J, leaving 16 bases between them. Germline values: CDR1 MNHEY, CDR2 SVGEGT. The CDR3 region has the DNA TGTGCCAGCACCCCCCTGGGGACGGGTGAAGCTTTCTTT. Translated, it gives CASTPLGTGEAFF.

This chain joins TRBV7-2 and TRBJ1-2, with 8 bases identical to TRBD1. V shed 4 bases, J shed 4 bases, and the junction held 5 bases outside the gene matches. The CDR3 spans 14 residues. Germline CDR1 SGHTA, CDR2 FQGNSA. This CDR3 reads CASSSQGAIYGYTF. The CDR3 DNA is TGTGCCAGCAGCTCCCAGGGGGCAATCTATGGCTACACCTTC. Using reference TRBV7-2 and TRBJ1-2 for the parts outside the CDR3, the full variable domain is GAGVSQSPSNKVTEKGKDVELRCDPISGHTALYWYRQSLGQGLEFLIYFQGNSAPDKSGLPSDRFSAERTGGSVSTLTIQRTQQEDSAVYLCASSSQGAIYGYTFGSGTRLTVV.

This clonotype was counted between two and nine times. The chain carries TRBV12-3 or TRBV12-4 and TRBJ2-3; 10 nucleotides agree with TRBD2. With V trimmed by 6 bases and J by 2 bases, 14 bases remained unmatched. The CDR3 is made up of 18 amino acids. The CDR3 DNA reads as TGTGCCAGCAGGCCACCTAGCGGGGGCAGGCAAAACACAGATACGCAGTATTTT. Translation gives CASRPPSGGRQNTDTQYF.

The J gene is TRBJ2-1, the V gene TRBV2; 7 bases line up with TRBD2. V trimming: 4 bases; J trimming: 6 bases; junction bases outside the gene matches: 6. This CDR3 region has 14 residues. Germline assignment: CDR1 SNHLY and CDR2 FYNNEI. This CDR3 reads CASSGSGALNEQFF. The CDR3 nucleotides are TGTGCCAGCAGTGGGAGCGGGGCCCTCAATGAGCAGTTCTTC. Looking up the rest from reference TRBV2 and TRBJ2-1 gives the full variable domain: EPEVTQTPSHQVTQMGQEVILRCVPISNHLYFYWYRQILGQKVEFLVSFYNNEISEKSEIFDDQFSVERPDGSNFTLKIRSTKLEDSAMYFCASSGSGALNEQFFGPGTRLTVL.

This clonotype appeared a few times. The V call is TRBV18, the J call TRBJ2-3, with TRBD2 matching 11 bases. This CDR3 has 17 amino acids. J lost 2 bases, V lost 2 bases, and 6 bases had no gene match. Germline CDR1 and CDR2: KGHSH and LQKENI. The DNA for the CDR3 is TGTGCCAGCTCACCAAGCCCTAGCGGGGGGCACACAGATACGCAGTATTTT. Translated, it gives CASSPSPSGGHTDTQYF.

This rearrangement joins TRBV20-1 to TRBJ1-5; 10 nucleotides match TRBD1. Trimming removed 5 bases from V and 1 base from J; junction bases left unmatched: 5. Germline values: CDR1 DFQATT, CDR2 SNEGSKA (reference sequence). The CDR3 loop spans 15 amino acids. CDR3 in amino acids: CSAQRDRGSNQPQHF. CDR3 in DNA: TGCAGTGCTCAGCGGGACAGGGGAAGCAATCAGCCCCAGCATTTT.

This clonotype was seen a few times. The chain has TRBV7-2 and TRBJ2-7, with 15 bases identical to TRBD2. The V gene's germline CDR1 is SGHTA and CDR2 FQGNSA. The V segment lost 1 base and the J segment 6 bases; nucleotides outside the gene matches: 4. The length of the CDR3 is 16 residues. The CDR3 sequence: CASSLEGLAGGREQYF. CDR3 in DNA: TGTGCCAGCAGCTTAGAGGGACTAGCGGGGGGCCGCGAGCAGTACTTC.

Only a few counts were recorded for this clonotype. The chain joins TRBV5-1 to TRBJ2-3; no clear D. The CDR3 contains 13 residues. Deletions cut 1 base from V and 2 bases from J, with 5 bases between. Germline V lookup: CDR1 SGHRS, CDR2 YFSETQ. CDR3 sequence (DNA): TGCGCCAGCAGCTTGACCGTCACAGATACGCAGTATTTT. Protein: CASSLTVTDTQYF.

This chain connects TRBV12-3 or TRBV12-4 to TRBJ1-2; D not certain. This CDR3 is built from 10 residues. V gave up 8 bases and J gave up 8 bases, with 9 bases separating them. DNA for the CDR3: TGTGCCAGCCGCGGGCGGGGCTACACCTTC. It specifies CASRGRGYTF.

The V and J genes are TRBV2 and TRBJ2-7; 7 bases line up with TRBD1. This CDR3 spans 15 amino acids. Trimming cost V 7 bases and J 2 bases; bases outside gene matches: 11. Germline V CDR1 and CDR2: SNHLY, FYNNEI. The CDR3, as DNA: TGTGCCAGCACCGAGCCCCGGGACAGTCCCTACGAGCAGTACTTC. Translating gives CASTEPRDSPYEQYF.

This chain connects TRBV7-2 to TRBJ1-5; D gene ambiguous. Germline V gene data show CDR1 as SGHTA and CDR2 as FQGNSA. V gave up 2 bases and J gave up 4 bases, with 12 bases separating them. The CDR3 length is 15 residues. CDR3 residues: CASSLMGSVNQPQHF. DNA of the CDR3: TGTGCCAGCAGCTTAATGGGGTCGGTTAATCAGCCCCAGCATTTT.

This rearrangement joins TRBV6-5 to TRBJ2-7, with TRBD2 matching over 9 bases. With V trimmed by 6 bases and J by 1 base, 7 bases remained unmatched. CDR3 size: 15 residues. CDR1 is MNHEY, CDR2 SVGAGI, per germline. DNA of the CDR3: TGTGCCAGCAGACCAAGCGGGGGGCCATCCTACGAGCAGTACTTC. Amino acid sequence: CASRPSGGPSYEQYF.